One sample yielded the 32 T cell receptor beta chains listed below, sequenced in a study of T-cell memory formation after mild COVID-19. TCRdb used MiXCR to reprocess the 5' RACE reads, holding one entry per CDR3 protein. The sample has about 270,000 distinct CDR3 sequences, approximately 15% seen once. Sequences were obtained from PBMCs or a T cell subset sorted from them (not recorded which). Receptor source: a man aged 18 to 30 who had mild COVID-19 (a few samples of this study predate the infection). Cell type and time point are not known.

This clonotype occurred a few times. The rearrangement uses TRBV28 and TRBJ1-2; D uncertain. The CDR3 spans 11 residues. The germline V gene has CDR1 MDHEN and CDR2 SYDVKM. Trimming removed 6 bases at V and 8 bases at J, with 10 bases between. CDR3 nucleotide sequence: TGTGCCAGCAGGACGCAGGAAGGCTACACCTTC. This sequence encodes CASRTQEGYTF.

This chain joins TRBV6-2 or TRBV6-3 and TRBJ2-1; D is unclear. From germline, CDR1 is MNHEY and CDR2 SVGEGT. CDR3 size: 13 residues. Trimming left V 6 bases short and J 0 bases short, with 6 bases between. The CDR3 sequence: CASSPNSYNEQFF. The CDR3, as DNA: TGTGCCAGCAGCCCGAACTCCTACAATGAGCAGTTCTTC.

The genes are TRBV12-3 or TRBV12-4 and TRBJ2-5; D might be TRBD1 (5 bases). V was shortened by 5 bases and J by 9 bases, with 7 bases between the two germline ends. There are 10 residues in the CDR3. CDR3 DNA sequence: TGTGCCAGCAGTCAAGGGGCCCAGTACTTC. It yields the protein CASSQGAQYF.

This clonotype came up a few times. The chain joins TRBV20-1 to TRBJ1-5; D is ambiguous. The CDR3 spans 11 residues. Trimming removed 4 bases from V and 6 bases from J, with 7 bases in between. The germline V gene encodes CDR1 DFQATT and CDR2 SNEGSKA (reference sequence). The CDR3 sequence: CSATSGQPQHF. As DNA, the CDR3 is TGCAGTGCTACCTCAGGTCAGCCCCAGCATTTT.

V gene TRBV5-1 combines with J gene TRBJ1-1; perhaps TRBD1 as D (5 bases). Trimming took 2 bases from V and 3 from J, leaving 11 bases between them. CDR1 and CDR2 (germline): SGHRS, YFSETQ. CDR3 size: 14 residues. The DNA of the CDR3 is TGCGCCAGCAGCTTCGTGGGGGACGACACTGAAGCTTTCTTT. Encoded protein: CASSFVGDDTEAFF.

This clonotype came up a few times. This rearrangement joins TRBV29-1 to TRBJ1-1; 8 bases are shared with TRBD1. The CDR3 is 12 residues long. In germline, CDR1 is SQVTM, CDR2 ANQGSEA. V trimming: 5 bases; J trimming: 9 bases; junction bases outside the gene matches: 8. The CDR3 sequence is CSVREGTGKAFF. CDR3 in DNA: TGCAGCGTTAGGGAAGGGACAGGAAAAGCTTTCTTT.

This clonotype appeared a few times. This rearrangement joins TRBV10-3 to TRBJ2-3; D tentatively fits TRBD1 or TRBD2 (5 bases each). CDR1 is ENHRY and CDR2 is SYGVKD in the germline V gene. V shed 11 bases and J shed 6 bases, with 21 bases lying between them. The CDR3 consists of 14 residues. CDR3 residues: CAGGVGGHSDTQYF. CDR3 nucleotide sequence: TGTGCCGGGGGAGTGGGCGGCCACAGTGATACGCAGTATTTT.

This clonotype showed up just a few times. V is TRBV15 and J is TRBJ2-3; 7 bases agree with TRBD2. Germline values: CDR1 LNHNV, CDR2 YYDKDF (reference sequence). The V gene end was trimmed by 6 bases and the J gene end by 3 bases; junction bases not matched to a gene: 9. The CDR3 spans 15 residues. CDR3 nucleotides: TGTGCCACCAGGGGGGGGAGTAGTTTAACAGATACGCAGTATTTT. It translates to CATRGGSSLTDTQYF.

This clonotype appeared many times. The chain has TRBV5-1 and TRBJ2-7; 8 bases line up with TRBD2. Germline V gene sequence: CDR1 SGHRS, CDR2 YFSETQ. Trimming removed 3 bases from V and 2 bases from J; junction bases left unmatched: 1. The CDR3 contains 13 residues. The CDR3 nucleotides are TGCGCCAGCAGCTCGGGGGGGACCTACGAGCAGTACTTC. Amino acids: CASSSGGTYEQYF.

This clonotype was seen only a few times. The chain joins TRBV25-1 to TRBJ1-6; D is uncertain. Per the germline V gene, CDR1 is MGHDK and CDR2 is SYGVNS. The CDR3 is 14 residues long. V was pared by 5 bases and J by 7 bases, with 12 bases between. CDR3 sequence: CASSTAGSNSPLHF. The DNA of the CDR3 is TGTGCCAGCAGTACCGCAGGTTCCAATTCACCCCTCCACTTT.

This clonotype was recorded once. J is TRBJ1-5 and V is TRBV6-5; tentative D call: TRBD1 (5 bases). The V gene's germline CDR1 is MNHEY and CDR2 SVGAGI. The CDR3 covers 15 residues. Trimming removed 5 bases from V and 2 bases from J, with 13 bases in between. CDR3 sequence: CASSATGTGNQPQHF. As DNA, the CDR3 is TGTGCCAGCAGTGCGACGGGGACGGGCAATCAGCCCCAGCATTTT.

This clonotype was seen a handful of times. The chain is built from TRBV16 and TRBJ2-4; 9 nucleotides agree with TRBD2. The germline V gene encodes CDR1 KGHSY and CDR2 FQNENV. After removal of 4 bases from V and 7 bases from J, the junction contained 5 bases not matched to a gene. The CDR3 length is 14 residues. CDR3 nucleotides: TGTGCCAGCAGCCTCGAGCGGGGGGCTAACATTCAGTACTTC. This codes for CASSLERGANIQYF.

This chain connects TRBV5-1 to TRBJ2-3; TRBD1 aligns across 8 bases. The CDR3 totals 16 residues. Germline loops: CDR1 SGHRS, CDR2 YFSETQ. The ends lost 0 bases at V and 1 base at J; junction bases unmatched: 4. In DNA form, the CDR3 reads TGCGCCAGCAGCTTGGAAACAGGGGGTCGCACAGATACGCAGTATTTT. Its translation is CASSLETGGRTDTQYF.

The chain carries TRBV5-1 and TRBJ2-1; 7 bases are shared with TRBD2. Trimming removed 0 bases from V and 8 bases from J; junction bases left unmatched: 8. This CDR3 region has 15 residues. Germline loops: CDR1 SGHRS, CDR2 YFSETQ. In DNA, the CDR3 is TGCGCCAGCAGCTTGGAGGGTCTGGGGGGGGATGAGCAGTTCTTC. Its protein product is CASSLEGLGGDEQFF.

This clonotype showed up just a few times. In nucleotides, the CDR3 is TGTGCCAGCAGCGTTCATGGGGCAAAGACGAACACTGAAGCTTTCTTT. Amino acids: CASSVHGAKTNTEAFF. V gene TRBV9 combines with J gene TRBJ1-1, with a weak D call TRBD1 (5 bases). The CDR3 length is 16 residues. In germline, CDR1 is SGDLS, CDR2 YYNGEE. The ends were cut back, 2 bases at V and 1 base at J, with 15 bases in the middle.

The sample holds many counts of this clonotype. The chain links TRBV5-1 to TRBJ2-3; TRBD1 agrees at 7 bases. The V segment lost 6 bases and the J segment 0 bases; nucleotides outside the gene matches: 7. The CDR3 loop spans 15 amino acids. The germline V gene encodes CDR1 SGHRS and CDR2 YFSETQ. The CDR3 region has the DNA TGCGCCAGCACCTCCGGGACAGTAAGCACAGATACGCAGTATTTT. Translated: CASTSGTVSTDTQYF.

This clonotype came up many times. The J gene is TRBJ2-3, the V gene TRBV5-6; no clear D gene. The CDR3 loop spans 11 amino acids. The germline V and J ends were trimmed by 3 bases and 6 bases, with 5 bases remaining between them. The germline CDR1 and CDR2 sequences are SGHDT and YYEEEE. CDR3 sequence (DNA): TGTGCCAGCAGCTCCGGGGATACGCAGTATTTT. This gives the protein CASSSGDTQYF.

The V call is TRBV12-3 or TRBV12-4, the J call TRBJ2-1; TRBD2 aligns across 13 bases. There are 14 residues in the CDR3. V dropped 6 bases and J dropped 8; count of bases not matched to a gene: 4. CDR3 sequence: CASRPGTSGDEQFF. The CDR3 region has the DNA TGTGCCAGCAGACCCGGGACTAGCGGGGATGAGCAGTTCTTC.

This clonotype was counted between two and nine times. Here the CDR3 DNA reads TGTGCCAGCAGCACTAGGGGCGATCAGCCCCAGCATTTT. Translated, it gives CASSTRGDQPQHF. This chain joins TRBV7-2 and TRBJ1-5; a weak D match, TRBD1 (5 bases). The V gene lost 5 bases and the J gene lost 5 bases, with 10 bases spanning the gap. Looked up from germline, CDR1 is SGHTA and CDR2 is FQGNSA. The CDR3 consists of 13 residues.

This chain links TRBV12-3 or TRBV12-4 with TRBJ2-1, with D possibly matching TRBD1 (5 bases). V lost 6 bases and J lost 9, with 18 bases in between. The CDR3 is 14 residues long. The CDR3 DNA follows: TGTGCCAGCAGACTTGGGTCAGGGATCATTGAGCAGTTCTTC. Its translation is CASRLGSGIIEQFF.

This clonotype was found many times. The gene calls are TRBV11-2 and TRBJ2-3; 9 nucleotides match TRBD1. V shed 5 bases and J 4 bases; nucleotides not matched to a gene: 7. Germline values: CDR1 SGHAT, CDR2 FQNNGV. The CDR3 spans 15 residues. CDR3 in DNA: TGTGCCAGCAGCCACTACAGGGGGCCCCCAGATACGCAGTATTTT. It codes for CASSHYRGPPDTQYF.

This clonotype was seen a handful of times. The chain combines TRBV5-4 with TRBJ2-5; TRBD2 matches 7 bases. Germline trimming cut 4 bases from V and 3 bases from J; bases unmatched to any gene: 9. Germline V CDR1 and CDR2: SGHNT, YYREEE (reference sequence). The CDR3 is 15 amino acids. The CDR3 DNA reads as TGTGCCAGCAGCCCCGGGGGGAGAGATGAAGAGACCCAGTACTTC. This codes for CASSPGGRDEETQYF.

This clonotype was observed a handful of times. The chain has TRBV5-5 and TRBJ1-5; D possibly corresponds to TRBD1 (6 bases). V was cut by 1 base and J by 2 bases, with 13 bases left in between. Germline CDR1 and CDR2: SGHKS and YYEKEE (reference sequence). This CDR3 has 16 amino acids. Here the CDR3 reads CASSLLGGVGNQPQHF. CDR3 sequence (DNA): TGTGCCAGCAGCTTGCTAGGGGGGGTAGGCAATCAGCCCCAGCATTTT. Drawing the rest from reference TRBV5-5 and TRBJ1-5, the complete variable domain is DAGVTQSPTHLIKTRGQQVTLRCSPISGHKSVSWYQQVLGQGPQFIFQYYEKEERGRGNFPDRFSARQFPNYSSELNVNALLLGDSALYLCASSLLGGVGNQPQHFGDGTRLSIL.

This clonotype was detected a few times. The rearrangement uses TRBV7-9 and TRBJ1-2; tentative D call: TRBD1 (5 bases). CDR3 length equals 16 residues. Germline V gene data show CDR1 as SEHNR and CDR2 as FQNEAQ (reference sequence). V was shortened by 5 bases and J by 4 bases, with 20 bases between the two germline ends. Here the CDR3 reads CASSPPISQGGYGYTF. The CDR3 DNA follows: TGTGCCAGCAGCCCCCCTATCAGCCAGGGTGGCTATGGCTACACCTTC.

This clonotype was recorded a few times. The chain combines TRBV7-3 with TRBJ2-6; TRBD1 or TRBD2 may be the D gene (5 bases each). Germline V gene data show CDR1 as SGHTA and CDR2 as FQGTGA. V was cut by 0 bases and J by 1 base, with 7 bases left in between. The CDR3 contains 16 residues. The CDR3 reads CASSLTWGSGANVLTF. For the CDR3, the DNA is TGTGCCAGCAGCTTAACGTGGGGGTCTGGGGCCAACGTCCTGACTTTC.

The chain has TRBV28 and TRBJ2-1, with 8 nucleotides matching TRBD2. V was pared by 8 bases and J by 8 bases, with 20 bases of the junction left unmatched. Germline V gene data show CDR1 as MDHEN and CDR2 as SYDVKM. This CDR3 comprises 17 residues. CDR3 bases: TGTGCCAGCGAACCCGGGGGGGCGCCTTTCAAACCCCATGAGCAGTTCTTC. Translated, it gives CASEPGGAPFKPHEQFF.

The rearrangement joins TRBV9 to TRBJ2-5, with a possible D match to TRBD1 (5 bases). V was clipped by 6 bases and J by 5 bases, with 11 bases between them. Per the germline V gene, CDR1 is SGDLS and CDR2 is YYNGEE. The CDR3 extends over 12 amino acids. Written as DNA, the CDR3 is TGTGCCAGCACCCCTTACAGGGAGACCCAGTACTTC. Translating it yields CASTPYRETQYF. The complete variable domain, with remaining parts taken from reference TRBV9 and TRBJ2-5, reads DSGVTQTPKHLITATGQRVTLRCSPRSGDLSVYWYQQSLDQGLQFLIQYYNGEERAKGNILERFSAQQFPDLHSELNLSSLELGDSALYFCASTPYRETQYFGPGTRLLVL.

This clonotype was observed many times. CDR3 amino acids: CASSQLSGGAAETQYF. The CDR3 bases are TGTGCCAGCAGCCAATTGAGCGGGGGGGCCGCCGAGACCCAGTACTTC. The chain links TRBV4-2 to TRBJ2-5, with 10 bases matching TRBD2. V shed 2 bases and J 5 bases; nucleotides not matched to a gene: 8. This CDR3 comprises 16 residues. CDR1 LGHNA and CDR2 YNFKEQ come from the germline V gene.

The V call is TRBV4-3, the J call TRBJ2-5, with TRBD2 matching over 10 bases. Germline-derived CDR1 and CDR2 are LGHNA and YSLEER. Germline trimming cut 4 bases from V and 1 base from J; bases unmatched to any gene: 3. The CDR3 contains 15 residues. CDR3: CASSPTSGPQETQYF. The CDR3 DNA is TGCGCCAGCAGCCCGACTAGCGGGCCCCAAGAGACCCAGTACTTC.

The table lists this clonotype with a few counts. The chain links TRBV7-9 to TRBJ1-3; D ambiguous. Germline V CDR1 and CDR2: SEHNR, FQNEAQ (reference sequence). Trimming took 11 bases from V and 0 from J, leaving 14 bases between them. The CDR3 sequence is 14 residues long. The DNA of the CDR3 is TGTGCCCGCAACCCACTGAGCTCTGGAAACACCATATATTTT. Translated, it gives CARNPLSSGNTIYF.

J is TRBJ2-3 and V is TRBV27; maybe TRBD1 (6 bases). Trimming took 5 bases from V and 1 from J, leaving 16 bases between them. The CDR3 extends over 16 amino acids. Germline loops: CDR1 MNHEY, CDR2 SMNVEV (reference sequence). The CDR3 nucleotides read TGTGCCAGCAGTCCTACGGGACATGACCGCACAGATACGCAGTATTTT. The encoded protein is CASSPTGHDRTDTQYF.

This clonotype came up many times. The genes are TRBV5-1 and TRBJ2-7, with TRBD1 matching over 7 bases. V lost 7 bases and J lost 0; bases outside the gene matches: 7. The CDR3 has 14 residues. Germline V lookup: CDR1 SGHRS, CDR2 YFSETQ. The CDR3 nucleotides are TGCGCCAGCTTCGACAGGGATACCTCCTACGAGCAGTACTTC. This encodes CASFDRDTSYEQYF.